The source of this T cell receptor beta chain is a study of blood T cell repertoires in COVID-19. Adults between roughly 18 and 100 years of age took part from under 25 US areas. CDR1 SEHNR and CDR2 FQNEAQ come from the germline V gene (reference sequence). This CDR3 region has 17 residues. J gave up 2 bases and V 5 bases, and 9 bases lay outside the gene matches. Authors' processing steps: Counts of nucleated cells, estimated from reference gene primer amplification, were obtained. The protocol was immunoSEQ multiplex PCR, while the TCRdb copy is restricted to in-frame clones and leaves out a portion. V and J calls and clone size follow that table, whereas D and trimming were derived from the DNA. The profile covers roughly 150,000 clones, with less than 80% appearing a single time and 15% to 20% taken by the ten largest.

V usage is TRBV7-9 and J usage is TRBJ2-1, with 10 bases matching TRBD2. Sequenced material: PBMCs or T cells enriched from blood (not recorded which). This TCR was sampled from a woman in her 70s in a cohort exposed to, infected with or recovered from COVID-19 (not recorded which). This CDR3 reads CASSPKIAGGTYNEQFF. The CDR3 DNA reads as TGTGCCAGCAGCCCCAAAATAGCGGGAGGTACCTACAATGAGCAGTTCTTC.